This entry lists 21 T cell receptor beta chains sequenced from one sample in a study of T cell responses to AZD1222 COVID-19 vaccine. Measured with immunoSEQ multiplex PCR; TCRdb has only the in-frame clones, and not every one. The table shows fewer than 200,000 clones, with approximately 92% occurring only once. The source was peripheral blood, collected on day 0 of AZD1222 vaccination. These receptors all stem from an adult in good health.

This clone was detected only once. The rearrangement uses TRBV7-2 and TRBJ1-2; D unclear. Germline lookup yields CDR1 SGHTA and CDR2 FQGNSA. This CDR3 has 16 amino acids. Trimming pared 1 base from V and 3 bases from J, leaving 15 bases between. CDR3 bases: TGTGCCAGCAGCTTAGAAGGCGGGGTCGGGGACTATGGCTACACCTTC. The encoded protein is CASSLEGGVGDYGYTF.

This chain uses TRBV29-1 with TRBJ1-1; 7 nucleotides match TRBD1. The CDR3 runs to 12 residues. The V gene's germline CDR1 is SQVTM and CDR2 ANQGSEA. J lost 5 bases, V lost 4 bases, and 4 bases had no gene match. CDR3 sequence (DNA): TGCAGCGTTGTCCCGGGACAGACTGAAGCTTTCTTT. Translated: CSVVPGQTEAFF.

This chain joins TRBV18 and TRBJ2-1; no firm D call. The germline CDR1 and CDR2 sequences are KGHSH and LQKENI. V gave up 3 bases and J gave up 15 bases, with 18 bases separating them. The CDR3 totals 13 residues. The CDR3 protein is CASSPGSPVSWFF. Here the CDR3 DNA reads TGTGCCAGCTCACCCGGTTCGCCCGTTTCTTGGTTCTTC.

This rearrangement joins TRBV19 to TRBJ2-1; D uncertain. The length of the CDR3 is 14 residues. The V end lost 1 base, the J end lost 5 bases, and 9 bases lay between the germline ends. CDR1 is LNHDA, CDR2 SQIVND, per germline (reference sequence). In nucleotides, the CDR3 is TGTGCCAGTAGTATAGGTACCGGCAACAATGAGCAGTTCTTC. Encoded protein: CASSIGTGNNEQFF.

The V gene is TRBV12-3 or TRBV12-4, the J gene TRBJ1-5; D not resolved. Trimming removed 2 bases from V and 1 base from J, with 3 bases in between. The CDR3 sequence is 13 residues long. The CDR3 coding sequence is TGTGCCAGCAGTTTACGAAGCAATCAGCCCCAGCATTTT. It codes for CASSLRSNQPQHF.

V usage is TRBV24-1 and J usage is TRBJ2-1, with 8 bases that match TRBD1. J gave up 9 bases and V 0 bases, and 3 bases lay outside the gene matches. From germline, CDR1 is KGHDR and CDR2 SFDVKD. The CDR3 spans 14 residues. The CDR3 loop is CATSDLRQGSEQFF. CDR3 DNA sequence: TGTGCCACCAGTGATTTGCGACAGGGGTCTGAGCAGTTCTTC.

This clone was detected only once. The V call is TRBV29-1, the J call TRBJ1-3, with 8 bases that match TRBD1. The CDR3 covers 13 residues. Germline CDR1 and CDR2: SQVTM and ANQGSEA. Trimming at V came to 7 bases and at J to 4 bases, leaving 6 bases not matched to a gene. CDR3: CSASGTGGNTIYF. Written as DNA, the CDR3 is TGCAGCGCCTCCGGGACAGGCGGAAACACCATATATTTT.

The rearrangement joins TRBV12-3 or TRBV12-4 to TRBJ1-1; D gene ambiguous. The CDR3 extends over 13 amino acids. V dropped 5 bases and J dropped 2 bases, with 9 bases sitting between them. CDR3 sequence: CASSQWRNTEAFF. CDR3 nucleotides: TGTGCCAGCAGTCAGTGGAGAAACACTGAAGCTTTCTTT.

J is TRBJ2-3 and V is TRBV6-5; D ambiguous. The V gene lost 5 bases and the J gene lost 0 bases, with 9 bases spanning the gap. The CDR3 covers 14 residues. Germline CDR1 reads MNHEY; CDR2 reads SVGAGI. The CDR3 loop is CASSHTVSTDTQYF. Written as DNA, the CDR3 is TGTGCCAGCAGTCACACCGTAAGCACAGATACGCAGTATTTT.

This clone is a singleton in its sample. The chain recombines TRBV5-1 with TRBJ1-1; unclear D gene. This CDR3 has 12 residues. The germline gives CDR1 SGHRS, CDR2 YFSETQ. Trimming left V 5 bases short and J 6 bases short, with 11 bases between. DNA of the CDR3: TGCGCCAGCAGTTATGTTGGCGCTGAAGCTTTCTTT. Its translation is CASSYVGAEAFF.

J is TRBJ1-2 and V is TRBV9, with D uncertain. V was shortened by 3 bases and J by 8 bases, with 11 bases between the two germline ends. This CDR3 has 12 amino acids. CDR1 is SGDLS, CDR2 YYNGEE, per germline. CDR3 nucleotides: TGTGCCAGCAGCGCCGGGAGGAGAGGCTACACCTTC. Its translation: CASSAGRRGYTF. Together with reference TRBV9 and TRBJ1-2, the CDR3 gives the full variable domain: DSGVTQTPKHLITATGQRVTLRCSPRSGDLSVYWYQQSLDQGLQFLIQYYNGEERAKGNILERFSAQQFPDLHSELNLSSLELGDSALYFCASSAGRRGYTFGSGTRLTVV.

This chain joins TRBV20-1 and TRBJ2-7; the match to TRBD2 covers 13 bases. The CDR3 extends over 15 amino acids. Germline-derived CDR1 and CDR2 are DFQATT and SNEGSKA (reference sequence). V dropped 5 bases and J dropped 4; count of bases not matched to a gene: 8. Here the CDR3 DNA reads TGCAGTGCTGGTGGGACTAGCGGGGTTAGATACGAGCAGTACTTC. Amino acid sequence: CSAGGTSGVRYEQYF.

The V call is TRBV7-2, the J call TRBJ2-2; weak D call: TRBD1 (5 bases). The CDR3 length is 15 residues. Trimming removed 0 bases at V and 5 bases at J, with 10 bases between. Germline lookup yields CDR1 SGHTA and CDR2 FQGNSA. The CDR3, as DNA: TGTGCCAGCAGCTTAGCCCACCGACAGACCGGGGAGCTGTTTTTT. Translation gives CASSLAHRQTGELFF.

This clone was detected once. This sequence joins TRBV3-1 (or the pseudogene TRBV3-2) and TRBJ2-5; no clear D. The length of the CDR3 is 14 residues. V lost 5 bases to trimming and J lost 1 base, with 11 bases between them. Germline V gene lookup returns CDR1 LGHDT and CDR2 YNNKEL (reference sequence). CDR3 DNA: TGTGCCAGCAGCACGACACCCACCCAAGAGACCCAGTACTTC. The encoded protein is CASSTTPTQETQYF.

V and J are TRBV27 and TRBJ2-3; 11 bases fit TRBD2. Looked up from germline, CDR1 is MNHEY and CDR2 is SMNVEV (reference sequence). The CDR3 is made up of 16 amino acids. V shed 3 bases, J shed 7 bases, and the junction held 9 bases outside the gene matches. CDR3 sequence: CASSFNSGGAVYTQYF. The CDR3 DNA is TGTGCCAGCAGTTTTAATAGCGGGGGGGCGGTATATACGCAGTATTTT.

This clone was seen only once. The rearrangement links TRBV5-6 to TRBJ2-7; the D is unclear. The germline V gene encodes CDR1 SGHDT and CDR2 YYEEEE. The CDR3 extends over 14 amino acids. Trimming cost V 4 bases and J 4 bases, with 15 bases left between them. This CDR3 is CASSRRTGNYEQYF. The CDR3 nucleotides are TGTGCCAGCAGCCGACGGACGGGTAATTACGAGCAGTACTTC.

CDR3 coding DNA: TGTGCCAGCAGCCGAACTCGGACAGCACCATACTACGAGCAGTACTTC. Protein: CASSRTRTAPYYEQYF. The rearrangement joins TRBV2 to TRBJ2-7, with D perhaps TRBD1 (6 bases). V was shortened by 6 bases and J by 3 bases, with 21 bases between the two germline ends. The length of the CDR3 is 16 residues. Germline CDR1 SNHLY, CDR2 FYNNEI.

This chain connects TRBV6-5 to TRBJ2-3, with 8 bases that match TRBD1. Germline V gene data show CDR1 as MNHEY and CDR2 as SVGAGI. The CDR3 spans 13 residues. V shed 6 bases and J 6 bases; nucleotides not matched to a gene: 5. The CDR3 DNA sequence: TGTGCCAGCAGACCCGACAGGGGTGATACGCAGTATTTT. Translated, it gives CASRPDRGDTQYF.

This clone was detected only a few times. The same CDR3 also results from other DNA sequences found in this sample. The chain carries TRBV7-2 and TRBJ2-7; 11 bases line up with TRBD2. The CDR3 is 17 amino acids. With V trimmed by 6 bases and J by 0 bases, 10 bases remained unmatched. Per germline, CDR1 SGHTA and CDR2 FQGNSA. The CDR3 DNA reads as TGTGCCAGCAGTGGACGGGGTGGGACTAGCGGCTCCTACGAGCAGTACTTC. This encodes CASSGRGGTSGSYEQYF.

This chain uses TRBV6-5 with TRBJ1-5; D not certain. V lost 0 bases and J 2 bases, leaving 11 bases between the germline ends. The CDR3 totals 16 residues. Germline V gives CDR1 MNHEY, CDR2 SVGAGI. CDR3 sequence: CASSYSPDGGNQPQHF. CDR3 nucleotide sequence: TGTGCCAGCAGTTACTCACCCGATGGGGGCAATCAGCCCCAGCATTTT.

The V gene is TRBV7-9, the J gene TRBJ1-5; 10 positions match TRBD1. Germline V lookup: CDR1 SEHNR, CDR2 FQNEAQ (reference sequence). The CDR3 is made up of 16 amino acids. J lost 4 bases, V lost 1 base, and 4 bases had no gene match. The CDR3 bases are TGTGCCAGCAGCTTAGGGACAGGGGGGAGGAATCAGCCCCAGCATTTT. Its protein product is CASSLGTGGRNQPQHF.